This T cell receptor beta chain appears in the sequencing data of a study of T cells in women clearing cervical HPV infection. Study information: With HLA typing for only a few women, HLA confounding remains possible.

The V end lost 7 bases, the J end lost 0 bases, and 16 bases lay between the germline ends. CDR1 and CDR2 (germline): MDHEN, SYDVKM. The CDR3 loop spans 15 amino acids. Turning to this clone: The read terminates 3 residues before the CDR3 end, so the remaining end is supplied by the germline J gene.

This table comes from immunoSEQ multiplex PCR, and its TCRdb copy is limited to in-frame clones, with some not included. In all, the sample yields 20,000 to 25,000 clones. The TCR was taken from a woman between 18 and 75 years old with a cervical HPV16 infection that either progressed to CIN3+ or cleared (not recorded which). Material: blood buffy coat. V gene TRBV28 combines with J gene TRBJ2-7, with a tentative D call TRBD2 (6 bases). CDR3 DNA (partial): TGTGCCAGCACTCTCACGACTAGAACCTCCTACGAG. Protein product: CASTLTTRTSYE. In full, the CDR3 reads CASTLTTRTSYEQYF.